The sample holds a few counts of the clone carrying this T cell receptor (beta chain). Its target is unknown. The sample originates from a study of T cells after yellow fever vaccination. Turning to the study itself: Fractions low in cell number were prepared with SMART-Seq v4 Ultra Low Input.

TCRdb fed the 5' RACE reads into MiXCR, producing one record per CDR3 protein. The sample carries some 390,000 distinct CDR3 sequences, about 6.2% recorded once. Findings and limits, study-wide: Weaker in magnitude, the secondary response showed a faster peak on day 5 versus 15. After the booster, 96% of CD4 and just over 85% of CD8 primary-response clones were re-detected.

This CDR3 is 15 amino acids long. The V and J ends lost 3 bases and 5 bases respectively, with 14 bases between them. Germline lookup yields CDR1 WSHSY and CDR2 SAAADI. V and J are TRBV10-2 and TRBJ2-1; D not certain. The sample here was PBMCs, taken 5 days after the yellow fever booster vaccination. The TCR originated in a man aged 25-40 years who received the YFV17D yellow fever vaccine. The DNA of the CDR3 is TGCGCCAGCAGTGAAGGACCCCCGGCTGACAATGAGCAGTTCTTC. This translates into CASSEGPPADNEQFF.